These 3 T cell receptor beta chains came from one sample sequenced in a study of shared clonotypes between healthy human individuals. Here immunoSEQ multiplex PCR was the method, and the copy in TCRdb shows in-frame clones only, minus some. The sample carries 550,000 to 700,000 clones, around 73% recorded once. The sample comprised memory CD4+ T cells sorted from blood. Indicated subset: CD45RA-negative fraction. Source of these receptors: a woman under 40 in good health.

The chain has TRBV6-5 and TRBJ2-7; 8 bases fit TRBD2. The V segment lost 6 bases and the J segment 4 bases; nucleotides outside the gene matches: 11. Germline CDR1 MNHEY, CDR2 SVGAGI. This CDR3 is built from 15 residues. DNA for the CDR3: TGTGCCAGCAGATCAGAAGCGGGAGTCTTTTACGAGCAGTACTTC. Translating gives CASRSEAGVFYEQYF.

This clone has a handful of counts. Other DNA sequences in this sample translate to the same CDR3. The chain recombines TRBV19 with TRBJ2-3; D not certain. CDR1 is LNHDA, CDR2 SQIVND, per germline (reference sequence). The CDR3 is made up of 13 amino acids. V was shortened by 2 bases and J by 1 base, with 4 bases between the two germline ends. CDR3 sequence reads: CASSITRTDTQYF. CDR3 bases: TGTGCCAGTAGTATAACACGCACAGATACGCAGTATTTT.

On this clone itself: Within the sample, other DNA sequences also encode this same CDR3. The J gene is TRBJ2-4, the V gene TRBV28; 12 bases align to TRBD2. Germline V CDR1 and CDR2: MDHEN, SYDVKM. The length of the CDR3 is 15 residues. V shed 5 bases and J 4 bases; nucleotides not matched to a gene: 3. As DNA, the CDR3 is TGTGCCAGCAGTCCCGGGACTAGCGGGAAAAACATTCAGTACTTC. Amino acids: CASSPGTSGKNIQYF.